These 7 T cell receptor beta chains originate from one sample sequenced in a study of T-cell memory formation after mild COVID-19. Each CDR3 protein gets one entry after TCRdb re-called the 5' RACE reads with MiXCR. The table includes about 350,000 distinct CDR3 sequences, roughly 13% detected once. Sequenced material: PBMCs or a T cell subset sorted from them (not recorded which). All receptors come from a man younger than 30 who had mild COVID-19 (a few samples of this study predate the infection). Cell type and time point are not known.

This clonotype was picked up many times. The chain links TRBV3-1 to TRBJ2-5; no clear D. Germline loops: CDR1 LGHDT, CDR2 YNNKEL (reference sequence). V lost 0 bases and J 7 bases, leaving 0 bases between the germline ends. CDR3 length: 10 amino acids. CDR3 residues: CASSQETQYF. The CDR3 coding sequence is TGTGCCAGCAGCCAAGAGACCCAGTACTTC.

This clonotype appeared many times. The V call is TRBV5-6, the J call TRBJ2-1; 10 bases are shared with TRBD2. From germline, CDR1 is SGHDT and CDR2 YYEEEE. J gave up 1 base and V 0 bases, and 13 bases lay outside the gene matches. This CDR3 is built from 20 residues. CDR3 amino acids: CASSLGAGGPSHPSYNEQFF. In DNA, the CDR3 is TGTGCCAGCAGCTTGGGAGCGGGGGGGCCCTCACACCCGTCCTACAATGAGCAGTTCTTC.

The chain employs TRBV10-3 and TRBJ2-3; D is ambiguous. The CDR3 has 12 amino acids. From germline, CDR1 is ENHRY and CDR2 SYGVKD. V was pared by 8 bases and J by 3 bases, with 9 bases between. CDR3 sequence reads: CAIQAETDTQYF. CDR3 in DNA: TGTGCCATCCAGGCGGAGACAGATACGCAGTATTTT.

This clonotype was recorded at least ten times. V and J are TRBV7-2 and TRBJ2-7; 9 bases are shared with TRBD1. The V gene's germline CDR1 is SGHTA and CDR2 FQGNSA. V lost 1 base, J lost 4 bases, and 2 bases stayed unmatched. The CDR3 loop spans 14 amino acids. The CDR3 here is CASSLGGQGYEQYV. As DNA, the CDR3 is TGTGCCAGCAGCTTAGGGGGACAGGGATACGAGCAGTACGTC.

This clonotype was found a few times. The chain has TRBV4-1 and TRBJ1-1; possible D gene TRBD1, 5 bases. V dropped 0 bases and J dropped 1 base, with 12 bases sitting between them. The germline V gene has CDR1 MGHRA and CDR2 YSYEKL. The CDR3 covers 16 residues. CDR3 sequence: CASSQDQGGPNTEAFF. CDR3 nucleotide sequence: TGCGCCAGCAGCCAAGATCAGGGCGGACCGAACACTGAAGCTTTCTTT.

The chain couples TRBV5-1 to TRBJ2-1; 8 bases map to TRBD2. This CDR3 has 14 residues. With 1 base clipped from V and 8 bases from J, the junction kept 5 bases outside the gene matches. CDR1 and CDR2 (germline): SGHRS, YFSETQ. CDR3: CASSLRGGRDEQFF. The CDR3 DNA is TGCGCCAGCAGCTTGCGGGGGGGCCGCGATGAGCAGTTCTTC. The whole variable domain, remainder taken from reference TRBV5-1 and TRBJ2-1, is KAGVTQTPRYLIKTRGQQVTLSCSPISGHRSVSWYQQTPGQGLQFLFEYFSETQRNKGNFPGRFSGRQFSNSRSEMNVSTLELGDSALYLCASSLRGGRDEQFFGPGTRLTVL.

The rearrangement links TRBV6-6 to TRBJ1-1; 8 bases are a match to TRBD1. Trimming took 6 bases from V and 5 from J; bases not matched to a gene: 5. Germline lookup yields CDR1 MNHNY and CDR2 SVGAGI (reference sequence). The CDR3 has 13 residues. The CDR3 loop is CASSPDRETEAFF. The CDR3 bases are TGTGCCAGCAGCCCGGACAGGGAAACTGAAGCTTTCTTT.